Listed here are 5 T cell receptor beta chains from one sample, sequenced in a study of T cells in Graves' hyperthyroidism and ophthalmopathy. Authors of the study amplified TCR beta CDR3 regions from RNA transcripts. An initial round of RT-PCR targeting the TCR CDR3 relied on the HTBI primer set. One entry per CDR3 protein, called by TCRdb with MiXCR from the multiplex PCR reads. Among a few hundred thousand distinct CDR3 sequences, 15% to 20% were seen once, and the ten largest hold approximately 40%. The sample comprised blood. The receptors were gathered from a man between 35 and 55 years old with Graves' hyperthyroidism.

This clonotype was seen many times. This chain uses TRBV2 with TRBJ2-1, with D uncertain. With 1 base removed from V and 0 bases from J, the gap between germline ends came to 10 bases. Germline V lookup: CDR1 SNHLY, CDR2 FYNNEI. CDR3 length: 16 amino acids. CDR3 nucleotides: TGTGCCAGCAGTGAAGAGGGCAGGAACTCCTACAATGAGCAGTTCTTC. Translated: CASSEEGRNSYNEQFF.

CDR3: CASSELAGDGYEQYF. CDR3 nucleotide sequence: TGCGCCAGCAGTGAGTTAGCGGGGGACGGGTACGAGCAGTACTTC. The rearrangement joins TRBV10-1 to TRBJ2-7; 9 nucleotides agree with TRBD2. Germline lookup yields CDR1 WNHNN and CDR2 SYGVQD (reference sequence). Trimming cost V 1 base and J 4 bases; bases outside gene matches: 5. This CDR3 contains 15 residues.

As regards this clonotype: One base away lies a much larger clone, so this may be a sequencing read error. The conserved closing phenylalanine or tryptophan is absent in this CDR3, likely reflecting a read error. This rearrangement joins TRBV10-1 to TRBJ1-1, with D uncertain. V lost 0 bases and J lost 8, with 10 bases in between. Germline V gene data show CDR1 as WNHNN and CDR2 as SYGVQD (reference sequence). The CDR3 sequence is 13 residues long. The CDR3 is CASSESGSREAFV. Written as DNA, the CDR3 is TGCGCCAGCAGTGAGTCGGGGAGCAGAGAAGCTTTCGTT.

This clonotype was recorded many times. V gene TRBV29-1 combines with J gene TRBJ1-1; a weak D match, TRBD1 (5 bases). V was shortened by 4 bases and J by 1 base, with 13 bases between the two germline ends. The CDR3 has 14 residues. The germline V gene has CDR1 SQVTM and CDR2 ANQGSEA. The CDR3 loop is CSVGKGRTNTEAFF. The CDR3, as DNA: TGCAGCGTTGGAAAGGGGCGCACGAACACTGAAGCTTTCTTT.

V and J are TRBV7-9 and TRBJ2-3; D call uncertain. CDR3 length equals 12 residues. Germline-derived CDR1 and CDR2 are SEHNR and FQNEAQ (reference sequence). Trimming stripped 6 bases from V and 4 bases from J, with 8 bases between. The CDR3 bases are TGTGCCAGCAGAGATATGGCAGATACGCAGTATTTT. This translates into CASRDMADTQYF.